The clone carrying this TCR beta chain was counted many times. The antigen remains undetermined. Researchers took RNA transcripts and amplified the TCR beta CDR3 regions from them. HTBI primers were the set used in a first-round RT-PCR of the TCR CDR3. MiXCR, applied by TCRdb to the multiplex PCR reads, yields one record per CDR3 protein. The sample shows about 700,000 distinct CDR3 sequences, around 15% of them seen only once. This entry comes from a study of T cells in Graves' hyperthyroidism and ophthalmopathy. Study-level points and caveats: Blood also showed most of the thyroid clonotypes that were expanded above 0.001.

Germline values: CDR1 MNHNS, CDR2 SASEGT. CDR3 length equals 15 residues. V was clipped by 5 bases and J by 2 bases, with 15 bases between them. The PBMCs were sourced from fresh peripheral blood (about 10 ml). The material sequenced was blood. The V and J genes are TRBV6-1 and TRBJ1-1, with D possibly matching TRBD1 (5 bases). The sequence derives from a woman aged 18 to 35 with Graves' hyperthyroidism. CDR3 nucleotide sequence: TGTGCCAGCAGTTACGGCGACAGAAGAAACACTGAAGCTTTCTTT. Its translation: CASSYGDRRNTEAFF.